This is a list of T cell receptor beta chains from one sample in a study of identifying expanded T cells in peripheral blood. TCRdb keeps only in-frame clones here, not all; method: immunoSEQ multiplex PCR. This repertoire shows around 95,000 clones, around 90% found once; its top ten account for 5.5%. Sequencing input: blood. The receptors come from a person aged 18-69 years in good health. Each CDR3 is given without its conserved first and last residue.

j_call: TRBJ1-5
v_call: TRBV2
cdr3_aa: ASSAGQGRAGPQH

j_call: TRBJ2-1
v_call: TRBV7-3
cdr3_aa: ASSQGGPYNEQF

j_call: TRBJ2-3
v_call: TRBV11-2
cdr3_aa: ASSLGSGAVDTQY

j_call: TRBJ1-2
v_call: TRBV6-1
cdr3_aa: ASRQDRWGMGGYT

j_call: TRBJ2-3
v_call: TRBV5-1
cdr3_aa: ASSLVPGPGTDTQY

j_call: TRBJ1-4
v_call: TRBV5-1
cdr3_aa: ASSLGSRANEKLF

j_call: TRBJ2-5
v_call: TRBV30
cdr3_aa: AWGGGETQY

j_call: TRBJ2-1
v_call: TRBV10-3
cdr3_aa: ATRADNNYNEQF

j_call: TRBJ2-7
v_call: TRBV18
cdr3_aa: ASSLPGVPYEQY

j_call: TRBJ2-1
v_call: TRBV28
cdr3_aa: ASIHQGPGYNEQF

j_call: TRBJ2-5
v_call: TRBV2
cdr3_aa: ASSAVEAAAGPTQY

j_call: TRBJ1-1
v_call: TRBV19
cdr3_aa: ASSIAVRGAAF

j_call: TRBJ2-5
v_call: TRBV5-5
cdr3_aa: ASSSGLLAQETQY

j_call: TRBJ1-1
v_call: TRBV10-3
cdr3_aa: AISEVPNTEAF

j_call: TRBJ2-5
v_call: TRBV6-5
cdr3_aa: ASSYARETQY

j_call: TRBJ2-7
v_call: TRBV9
cdr3_aa: ASSARDGSYEQY

j_call: TRBJ1-2
v_call: TRBV11-2
cdr3_aa: ASSRDRVSNGYT

j_call: TRBJ2-1
v_call: TRBV29-1
cdr3_aa: SVEVGNWYEQF

j_call: TRBJ1-2
v_call: TRBV15
cdr3_aa: ATNPTGVGGYT

j_call: TRBJ1-1
v_call: TRBV7-9
cdr3_aa: ASSLLFGGQGKAF

j_call: TRBJ1-3
v_call: TRBV9
cdr3_aa: ASSAGTGSGNTIY

j_call: TRBJ2-5
v_call: TRBV6-5
cdr3_aa: ASSRTGETQY

j_call: TRBJ2-7
v_call: TRBV7-9
cdr3_aa: ASSFRASTIPVTYEQY

j_call: TRBJ1-2
v_call: TRBV12-5
cdr3_aa: ASGLPAAPYGYT

j_call: TRBJ1-4
v_call: TRBV2
cdr3_aa: ASKQGASEKLF

j_call: TRBJ2-1
v_call: TRBV6-5
cdr3_aa: ASNSIEQF

j_call: TRBJ1-2
v_call: TRBV29-1
cdr3_aa: SVARGTGYT

j_call: TRBJ1-4
v_call: TRBV9
cdr3_aa: ASSATAFNNEKLF

j_call: TRBJ2-1
v_call: TRBV4-2
cdr3_aa: ASSQEDSRKGEQF

j_call: TRBJ2-1
v_call: TRBV19
cdr3_aa: ASSIAAGTGARNEQF

j_call: TRBJ2-7
v_call: TRBV15
cdr3_aa: ATSPQGSYEQY

j_call: TRBJ1-6
v_call: TRBV9
cdr3_aa: ASSVSRDNSPLH

j_call: TRBJ1-4
v_call: TRBV6-1
cdr3_aa: AGSEPGPHGEKLF

j_call: TRBJ2-3
v_call: TRBV7-8
cdr3_aa: ASSLSSGRALSTDTQY

j_call: TRBJ2-1
v_call: TRBV7-9
cdr3_aa: ASSLESGGSLNNEQF

j_call: TRBJ1-4
v_call: TRBV14
cdr3_aa: ASSQRIGSKRRATNEKLF

j_call: TRBJ2-7
v_call: TRBV2
cdr3_aa: ASQEGAYEQY

j_call: TRBJ1-2
v_call: TRBV11-2
cdr3_aa: ASSLAGGSGYT

j_call: TRBJ1-4
v_call: TRBV5-4
cdr3_aa: ASSFGRATNEKLF

j_call: TRBJ2-2
v_call: TRBV30
cdr3_aa: AWSPGVGNTGELF

j_call: TRBJ1-2
v_call: TRBV6-1
cdr3_aa: ASSEAAEQGLWYGYT

j_call: TRBJ2-2
v_call: TRBV7-2
cdr3_aa: ASRTGQGSGELF

j_call: TRBJ2-1
v_call: TRBV9
cdr3_aa: ASSSRTSGRSSYNEQF

j_call: TRBJ2-3
v_call: TRBV29-1
cdr3_aa: SVARQSGSTDTQY

j_call: TRBJ2-7
v_call: TRBV5-4
cdr3_aa: ASSLAPGQNFEQY

j_call: NA
v_call: TRBV2
cdr3_aa: ASSGGRYTSGSLHEQY

j_call: TRBJ2-3
v_call: TRBV19
cdr3_aa: ASNPSRVSADTQY

j_call: TRBJ2-7
v_call: TRBV14
cdr3_aa: ASSHDRGYEQY

j_call: TRBJ2-6
v_call: TRBV5-5
cdr3_aa: ASSFGPGQGSGANVLT

j_call: TRBJ1-1
v_call: TRBV5-1
cdr3_aa: ASSPGGDEAF

j_call: TRBJ2-7
v_call: TRBV30
cdr3_aa: AGTGMSYEQY

j_call: TRBJ2-2
v_call: TRBV10-3
cdr3_aa: AISRQGGNTGELF

j_call: TRBJ2-5
v_call: TRBV7-9
cdr3_aa: ASSLEMGAGETQY

j_call: TRBJ2-3
v_call: TRBV29-1
cdr3_aa: SVGPGTSTDTQY

j_call: TRBJ2-7
v_call: TRBV7-9
cdr3_aa: ASSSNYEQY

j_call: TRBJ2-1
v_call: TRBV10-3
cdr3_aa: AISELPGLAGNEQF

j_call: TRBJ1-1
v_call: TRBV27
cdr3_aa: ASNWGRDRGKAF

j_call: TRBJ2-6
v_call: TRBV6-1
cdr3_aa: ATQGSSGANVLT